Listed here are 10 T cell receptor beta chains from one sample, sequenced in a study of blood T cell repertoires in COVID-19. Data came from immunoSEQ multiplex PCR; TCRdb stores just in-frame clones and leaves some out. The sample lists roughly 240,000 clones; about 91% were seen once. The sample was PBMCs or T cells enriched from blood (not recorded which). Receptors were obtained from a woman aged 25 to 39 with acute COVID-19.

The rearrangement joins TRBV5-1 to TRBJ2-3; 9 nucleotides match TRBD1. The length of the CDR3 is 14 residues. V lost 7 bases and J lost 5; bases outside the gene matches: 8. Germline CDR1 and CDR2: SGHRS and YFSETQ. CDR3 sequence: CASHPGQGGDTQYF. CDR3 nucleotide sequence: TGCGCCAGCCATCCGGGACAGGGAGGAGATACGCAGTATTTT.

V usage is TRBV10-1 and J usage is TRBJ1-1; 7 bases are shared with TRBD1. The germline gives CDR1 WNHNN, CDR2 SYGVQD (reference sequence). The CDR3 loop spans 15 amino acids. V was pared by 5 bases and J by 0 bases, with 6 bases of the junction left unmatched. In nucleotides, the CDR3 is TGCGCCAGCAGTCTAACAGGGGCGATGAACACTGAAGCTTTCTTT. Its translation is CASSLTGAMNTEAFF.

This chain joins TRBV7-9 and TRBJ1-6; D unclear. This CDR3 is built from 15 residues. CDR1 and CDR2 (germline): SEHNR, FQNEAQ (reference sequence). V shed 3 bases and J shed 10 bases, with 16 bases lying between them. CDR3 sequence: CASSFHTLGPSPLHF. The CDR3 coding sequence is TGTGCCAGCAGCTTCCATACTCTAGGCCCCTCACCCCTCCACTTT. Together with reference TRBV7-9 and TRBJ1-6, the CDR3 gives the full variable domain: DTGVSQNPRHKITKRGQNVTFRCDPISEHNRLYWYRQTLGQGPEFLTYFQNEAQLEKSRLLSDRFSAERPKGSFSTLEIQRTEQGDSAMYLCASSFHTLGPSPLHFGNGTRLTVT.

The gene calls are TRBV19 and TRBJ1-6, with D possibly TRBD1 on 6 matching bases. Trimming took off 8 bases at V and 10 bases at J, with 15 bases between the two ends. The CDR3 consists of 13 residues. From germline, CDR1 is LNHDA and CDR2 SQIVND (reference sequence). CDR3 nucleotide sequence: TGTGCCAGTGCGCCGGGACATCCATCACCCCTCCACTTT. As protein: CASAPGHPSPLHF.

The gene calls are TRBV19 and TRBJ2-2; TRBD2 matches at 8 bases. CDR3 size: 16 residues. Germline CDR1 and CDR2: LNHDA and SQIVND (reference sequence). The V gene end was trimmed by 10 bases and the J gene end by 5 bases; junction bases not matched to a gene: 15. CDR3 nucleotide sequence: TGTGCCACGAGAGCCCGCGGGGGGACCCTAACCGGGGAGCTGTTTTTT. Translated: CATRARGGTLTGELFF.

In its sample, this clone was seen a few times. The chain is built from TRBV27 and TRBJ2-7; 9 positions match TRBD1. Looked up from germline, CDR1 is MNHEY and CDR2 is SMNVEV (reference sequence). The CDR3 extends over 15 amino acids. Unmatched junction bases numbered 12, after V lost 6 bases and J lost 6 bases. The CDR3 DNA reads as TGTGCCAGCAGCCCCCGGCGGACAGGGGTGGGCGAGCAGTACTTC. Residues: CASSPRRTGVGEQYF.

The chain links TRBV11-2 to TRBJ2-2; a possible D gene is TRBD2 (7 bases). Per the germline V gene, CDR1 is SGHAT and CDR2 is FQNNGV. Deletions cut 7 bases from V and 0 bases from J, with 24 bases between. This CDR3 contains 19 residues. The CDR3 sequence is CASIQLGGADPSNTGELFF. The CDR3 DNA reads as TGTGCCAGCATCCAACTGGGGGGGGCCGATCCCTCGAACACCGGGGAGCTGTTTTTT.

The chain couples TRBV15 to TRBJ1-4, with 8 bases lining up with TRBD1. This CDR3 contains 15 residues. From germline, CDR1 is LNHNV and CDR2 YYDKDF (reference sequence). V lost 5 bases, J lost 10 bases, and 12 bases stayed unmatched. CDR3 in amino acids: CATSWSRGLLGKLFF. CDR3 DNA sequence: TGTGCCACCAGCTGGTCCAGGGGGCTGTTGGGAAAACTGTTTTTT.

The gene calls are TRBV7-9 and TRBJ2-7, with TRBD2 as a possible D gene (6 bases). The CDR3 runs 15 residues. V lost 4 bases and J 0 bases, leaving 13 bases between the germline ends. Germline assignment: CDR1 SEHNR and CDR2 FQNEAQ (reference sequence). The CDR3 DNA reads TGTGCCAGCAGCTCAGTCGGGGGTCACTCCTACGAGCAGTACTTC. Its translation is CASSSVGGHSYEQYF.

This clone was seen just once. The CDR3 loop reads CASSTLTSGSYEQYF. The CDR3 coding sequence is TGTGCCAGCAGCACCTTGACTAGCGGCTCCTACGAGCAGTACTTC. V usage is TRBV6-2 or TRBV6-3 and J usage is TRBJ2-7; 9 nucleotides agree with TRBD2. J was trimmed by 0 bases and V by 6 bases; bases with no gene match: 6. This CDR3 region has 15 residues. The germline gives CDR1 MNHEY, CDR2 SVGEGT.